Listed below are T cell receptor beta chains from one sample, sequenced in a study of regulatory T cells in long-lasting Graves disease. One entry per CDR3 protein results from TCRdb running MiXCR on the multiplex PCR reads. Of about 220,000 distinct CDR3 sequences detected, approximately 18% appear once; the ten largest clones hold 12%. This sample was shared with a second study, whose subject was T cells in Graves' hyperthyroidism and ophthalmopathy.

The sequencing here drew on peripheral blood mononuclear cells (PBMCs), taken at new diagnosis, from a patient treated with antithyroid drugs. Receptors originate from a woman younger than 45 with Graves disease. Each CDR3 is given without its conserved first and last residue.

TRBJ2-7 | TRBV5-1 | ASSGVGDYEQY
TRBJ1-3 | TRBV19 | ASTVRGSGNTIY
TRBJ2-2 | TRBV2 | ASWGGGTGELF
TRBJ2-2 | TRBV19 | ASRGQGATGELF
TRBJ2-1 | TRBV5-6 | ASSSTRDRGRNNEQF
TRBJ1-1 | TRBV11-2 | ASSLNGQVETEAF
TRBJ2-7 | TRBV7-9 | ASSRGQGAHEQY
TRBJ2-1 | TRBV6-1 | ASRDRGLALNEQF
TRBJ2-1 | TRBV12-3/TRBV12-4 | ASSPPGLAGYNEQF
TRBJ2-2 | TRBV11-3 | ASSLGRPGELF
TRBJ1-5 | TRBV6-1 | ASSDSGKSGNQPQH
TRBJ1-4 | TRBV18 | ASSRGQDEKLF
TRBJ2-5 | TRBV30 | AWTGLETQY
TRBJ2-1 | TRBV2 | ASSRLADNNEQF